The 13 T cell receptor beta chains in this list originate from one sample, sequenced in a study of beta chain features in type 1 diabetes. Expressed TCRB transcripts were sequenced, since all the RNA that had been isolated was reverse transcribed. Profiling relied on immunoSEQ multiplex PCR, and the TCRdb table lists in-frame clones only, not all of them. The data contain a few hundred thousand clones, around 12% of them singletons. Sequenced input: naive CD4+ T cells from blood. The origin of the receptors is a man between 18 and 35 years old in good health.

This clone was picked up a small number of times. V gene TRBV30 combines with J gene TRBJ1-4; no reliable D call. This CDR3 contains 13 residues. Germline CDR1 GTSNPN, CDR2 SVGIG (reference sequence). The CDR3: CASGGVTNEKLFF. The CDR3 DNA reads TGTGCATCCGGAGGAGTAACTAATGAAAAACTGTTTTTT.

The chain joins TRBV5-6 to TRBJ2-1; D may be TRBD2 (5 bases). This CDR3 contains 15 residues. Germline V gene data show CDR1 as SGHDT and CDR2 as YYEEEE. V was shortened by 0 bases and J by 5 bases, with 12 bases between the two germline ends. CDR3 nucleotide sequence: TGTGCCAGCAGCTTGGTGTCCGGGGTACACAATGAGCAGTTCTTC. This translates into CASSLVSGVHNEQFF.

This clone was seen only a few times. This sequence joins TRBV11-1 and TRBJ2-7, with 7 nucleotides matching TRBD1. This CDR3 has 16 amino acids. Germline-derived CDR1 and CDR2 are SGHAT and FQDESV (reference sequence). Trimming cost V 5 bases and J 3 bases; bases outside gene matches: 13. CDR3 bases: TGTGCCAGCAGCCTAGACCCGGGACAGCGAAGCTACGAGCAGTACTTC. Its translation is CASSLDPGQRSYEQYF.

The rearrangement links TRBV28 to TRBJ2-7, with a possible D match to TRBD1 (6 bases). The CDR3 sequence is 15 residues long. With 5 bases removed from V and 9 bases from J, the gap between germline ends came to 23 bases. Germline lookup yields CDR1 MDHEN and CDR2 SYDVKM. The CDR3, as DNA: TGTGCCAGCAGTCTAGGGACACCGGGATTTTCGGGGCAGTACTTC. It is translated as CASSLGTPGFSGQYF.

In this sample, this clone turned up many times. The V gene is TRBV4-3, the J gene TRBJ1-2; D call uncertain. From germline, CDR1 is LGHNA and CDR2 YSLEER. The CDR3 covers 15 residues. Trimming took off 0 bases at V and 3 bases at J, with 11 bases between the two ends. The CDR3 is CASSQDGRVDYGYTF. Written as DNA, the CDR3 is TGCGCCAGCAGCCAAGATGGGCGGGTAGACTATGGCTACACCTTC.

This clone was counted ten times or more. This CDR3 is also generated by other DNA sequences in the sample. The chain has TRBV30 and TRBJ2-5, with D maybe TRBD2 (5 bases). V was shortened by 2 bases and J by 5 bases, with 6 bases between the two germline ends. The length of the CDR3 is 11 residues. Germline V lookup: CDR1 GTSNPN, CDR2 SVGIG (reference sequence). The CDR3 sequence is CAWSPGETQYF. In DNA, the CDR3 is TGTGCCTGGAGTCCGGGGGAGACCCAGTACTTC.

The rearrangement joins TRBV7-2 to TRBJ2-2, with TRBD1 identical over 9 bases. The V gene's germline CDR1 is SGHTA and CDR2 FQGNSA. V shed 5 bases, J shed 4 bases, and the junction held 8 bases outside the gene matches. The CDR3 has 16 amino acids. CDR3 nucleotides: TGTGCCAGCAGCCCTCGACAGGGGGTGGGCACCGGGGAGCTGTTTTTT. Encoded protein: CASSPRQGVGTGELFF.

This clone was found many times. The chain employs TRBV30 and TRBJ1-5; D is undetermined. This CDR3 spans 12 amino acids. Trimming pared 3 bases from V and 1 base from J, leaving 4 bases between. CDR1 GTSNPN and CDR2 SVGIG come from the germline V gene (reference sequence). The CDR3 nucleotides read TGTGCCTGGAGCGGGAGCAATCAGCCCCAGCATTTT. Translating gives CAWSGSNQPQHF.

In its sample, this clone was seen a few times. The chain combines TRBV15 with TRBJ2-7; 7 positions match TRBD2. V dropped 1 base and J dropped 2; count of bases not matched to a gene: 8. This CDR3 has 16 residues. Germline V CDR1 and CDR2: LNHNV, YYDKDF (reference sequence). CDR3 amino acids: CATSRGASGNPYEQYF. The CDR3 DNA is TGTGCCACCAGCAGAGGGGCTAGCGGAAACCCCTACGAGCAGTACTTC.

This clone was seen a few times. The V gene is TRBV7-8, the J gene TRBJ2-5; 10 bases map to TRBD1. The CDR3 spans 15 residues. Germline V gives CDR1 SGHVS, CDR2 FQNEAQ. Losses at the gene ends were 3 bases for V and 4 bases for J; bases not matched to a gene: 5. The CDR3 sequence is CASSLTGGEPETQYF. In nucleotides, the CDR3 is TGTGCCAGCAGCTTGACAGGGGGCGAACCAGAGACCCAGTACTTC.

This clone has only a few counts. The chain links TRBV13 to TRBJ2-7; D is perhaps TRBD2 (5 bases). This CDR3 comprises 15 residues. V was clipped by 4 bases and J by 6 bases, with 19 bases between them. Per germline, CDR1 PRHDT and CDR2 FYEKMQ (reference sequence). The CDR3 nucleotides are TGTGCCAGCAGCTCAACCCGACTTAGGAGCGGCGAGCAGTACTTC. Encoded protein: CASSSTRLRSGEQYF.

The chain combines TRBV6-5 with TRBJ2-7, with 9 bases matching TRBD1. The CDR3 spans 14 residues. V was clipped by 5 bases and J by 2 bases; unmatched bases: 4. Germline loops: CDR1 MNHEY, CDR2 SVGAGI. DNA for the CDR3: TGTGCCAGCAGTCGGGACAGGGTTGCCTACGAGCAGTACTTC. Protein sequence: CASSRDRVAYEQYF.

The CDR3 loop is CAWRRGWTEAFF. Written as DNA, the CDR3 is TGTGCCTGGAGAAGGGGTTGGACTGAAGCTTTCTTT. The chain carries TRBV30 and TRBJ1-1; TRBD1 might be the D (5 bases). Per germline, CDR1 GTSNPN and CDR2 SVGIG (reference sequence). This CDR3 is built from 12 residues. The ends were cut back, 3 bases at V and 5 bases at J, with 10 bases in the middle.